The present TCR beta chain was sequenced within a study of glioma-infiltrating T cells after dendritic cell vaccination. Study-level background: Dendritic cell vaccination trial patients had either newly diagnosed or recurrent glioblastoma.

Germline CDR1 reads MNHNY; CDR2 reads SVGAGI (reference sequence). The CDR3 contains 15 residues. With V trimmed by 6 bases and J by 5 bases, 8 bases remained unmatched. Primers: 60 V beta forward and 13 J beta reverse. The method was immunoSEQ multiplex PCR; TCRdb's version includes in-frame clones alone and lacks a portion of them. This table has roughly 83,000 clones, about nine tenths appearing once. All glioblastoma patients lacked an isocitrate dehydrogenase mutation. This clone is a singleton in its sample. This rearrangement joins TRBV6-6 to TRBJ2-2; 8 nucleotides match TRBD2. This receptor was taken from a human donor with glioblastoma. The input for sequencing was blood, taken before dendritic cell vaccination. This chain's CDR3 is CASRDSGKVTGELFF. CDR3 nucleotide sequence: TGTGCCAGCAGGGATAGCGGGAAGGTAACCGGGGAGCTGTTTTTT.